The 25 T cell receptor beta chains in this list originate from one sample, sequenced in a study of response to subunit inactivated influenza vaccine. Each CDR3 protein is one row after TCRdb ran MiXCR on the RT-PCR reads. The table lists some 200,000 distinct CDR3 sequences, 12% of them singletons. These sequences were also reported in another study, on T cells expressing NK-cell markers. That work adds: Researchers built TCR beta cDNA using 5'RACE template switching with UMIs.

Material: CD8+ T cells sorted from PBMCs, obtained about 13 days after vaccination. These receptors all stem from a man over 45 who received an inactivated influenza vaccine.

This clonotype showed up just a few times. The chain carries TRBV20-1 and TRBJ2-7; 8 nucleotides agree with TRBD2. The CDR3 loop spans 12 amino acids. The V gene end was trimmed by 6 bases and the J gene end by 9 bases; junction bases not matched to a gene: 10. Germline V gene sequence: CDR1 DFQATT, CDR2 SNEGSKA (reference sequence). DNA for the CDR3: TGCAGTGCCGTTAGCGGGATACGTTGGCAGTACTTC. Its translation is CSAVSGIRWQYF.

At least ten counts were recorded for this clonotype. The gene calls are TRBV14 and TRBJ2-1, with D tentatively TRBD1 or TRBD2 (5 bases each). Germline loops: CDR1 SGHDN, CDR2 FVKESK. Trimming removed 0 bases at V and 8 bases at J, with 8 bases between. The CDR3 is made up of 13 amino acids. CDR3 in amino acids: CASSQDGGYEQFF. As DNA, the CDR3 is TGTGCCAGCAGCCAAGATGGGGGATATGAGCAGTTCTTC.

The chain recombines TRBV7-8 with TRBJ2-7; D unresolved. The CDR3 is 14 amino acids. Germline V gene sequence: CDR1 SGHVS, CDR2 FQNEAQ. V lost 5 bases, J lost 2 bases, and 13 bases lay in between. The CDR3 region has the DNA TGTGCCAGCAGCCAGGAAGTTCTGACCTACGAGCAGTACTTC. As protein: CASSQEVLTYEQYF.

The chain recombines TRBV4-3 with TRBJ1-2; no clear D gene. There are 13 residues in the CDR3. Between the trimmed V and J ends, which lost 3 bases and 0 bases, there was a span of 5 bases. Germline V gene data show CDR1 as LGHNA and CDR2 as YSLEER. CDR3 DNA: TGCGCCAGCAGCCAGGGAACTAACTATGGCTACACCTTC. Its protein is CASSQGTNYGYTF.

This clonotype was detected ten times or more. The chain joins TRBV11-1 to TRBJ2-1; 10 bases are shared with TRBD2. V trimming: 2 bases; J trimming: 5 bases; junction bases outside the gene matches: 12. CDR3 length: 18 residues. The germline gives CDR1 SGHAT, CDR2 FQDESV (reference sequence). The DNA of the CDR3 is TGTGCCAGCAGCTTAAGCAGCGGGGGGGACCGTAACAACAATGAGCAGTTCTTC. Its protein product is CASSLSSGGDRNNNEQFF.

V usage is TRBV6-2 or TRBV6-3 and J usage is TRBJ2-1; 12 nucleotides agree with TRBD1. The CDR3 spans 15 residues. Trimming removed 6 bases from V and 8 bases from J; junction bases left unmatched: 8. CDR1 is MNHEY and CDR2 is SVGEGT in the germline V gene. CDR3 in DNA: TGTGCCAGCAGCTTCCGGGACAGGGGGCACGATGAGCAGTTCTTC. Encoded protein: CASSFRDRGHDEQFF.

This rearrangement joins TRBV7-2 to TRBJ1-1; D ambiguous. CDR3 length: 17 amino acids. Germline-derived CDR1 and CDR2 are SGHTA and FQGNSA. Deletions cut 1 base from V and 0 bases from J, with 15 bases between. CDR3 residues: CASSLGVGLFMNTEAFF. In nucleotides, the CDR3 is TGTGCCAGCAGCTTAGGAGTAGGATTATTCATGAACACTGAAGCTTTCTTT.

This clonotype was seen a few times. This chain joins TRBV9 and TRBJ2-1; 11 bases line up with TRBD1. CDR1 is SGDLS and CDR2 is YYNGEE in the germline V gene. This CDR3 is built from 16 residues. Trimming took 4 bases from V and 2 from J; bases not matched to a gene: 5. This CDR3 reads CASSIQGQGAYNEQFF. Here the CDR3 DNA reads TGTGCCAGCAGCATACAGGGACAGGGGGCCTACAATGAGCAGTTCTTC.

The V gene is TRBV27, the J gene TRBJ2-1; D is possibly TRBD2 (6 bases). Germline loops: CDR1 MNHEY, CDR2 SMNVEV (reference sequence). This CDR3 spans 17 amino acids. V shed 5 bases and J shed 5 bases, with 22 bases lying between them. This CDR3 is CASSLRTPTGVHNEQFF. For the CDR3, the DNA is TGTGCCAGCAGTCTCCGCACCCCTACGGGGGTCCACAATGAGCAGTTCTTC.

About this clonotype: A much larger clone differs from this one at a single base, so this may be a read error. The gene calls are TRBV4-3 and TRBJ2-2; D possibly matches TRBD1 or TRBD2 (5 bases each). Trimming stripped 4 bases from V and 1 base from J, with 16 bases between. Germline-derived CDR1 and CDR2 are LGHNA and YSLEER. This CDR3 comprises 17 residues. Here the CDR3 reads CASSRDTTGLNTGELFF. CDR3 nucleotide sequence: TGCGCCAGCAGCCGAGATACGACGGGGCTGAACACCGGGGAGCTGTTTTTT.

The gene calls are TRBV30 and TRBJ2-1; TRBD1 matches 8 bases. This CDR3 contains 11 residues. V shed 8 bases, J shed 8 bases, and the junction held 5 bases outside the gene matches. Germline V gene sequence: CDR1 GTSNPN, CDR2 SVGIG (reference sequence). The CDR3 spells CARRQGYEQFF. CDR3 nucleotides: TGTGCCCGAAGACAGGGGTATGAGCAGTTCTTC.

The V and J genes are TRBV30 and TRBJ1-2; D is undetermined. Germline V gene sequence: CDR1 GTSNPN, CDR2 SVGIG (reference sequence). This CDR3 comprises 10 residues. Trimming removed 5 bases at V and 4 bases at J, with 5 bases between. CDR3 protein: CAWWSYGYTF. CDR3 nucleotides: TGTGCCTGGTGGTCCTATGGCTACACCTTC. Full variable domain (rest looked up from reference TRBV30 and TRBJ1-2): SQTIHQWPATLVQPVGSPLSLECTVEGTSNPNLYWYRQAAGRGLQLLFYSVGIGQISSEVPQNLSASRPQDRQFILSSKKLLLSDSGFYLCAWWSYGYTFGSGTRLTVV.

This clonotype was counted many times. The chain links TRBV3-1 to TRBJ1-6; the D is unclear. The CDR3 covers 16 residues. The germline V gene encodes CDR1 LGHDT and CDR2 YNNKEL (reference sequence). V shed 4 bases and J shed 7 bases, with 17 bases lying between them. The CDR3 spells CASSLVTPGANSPLHF. The CDR3 region has the DNA TGTGCCAGCAGCCTCGTAACTCCGGGAGCCAATTCACCCCTCCACTTT. The whole variable domain, filled in from reference TRBV3-1 and TRBJ1-6, reads DTAVSQTPKYLVTQMGNDKSIKCEQNLGHDTMYWYKQDSKKFLKIMFSYNNKELIINETVPNRFSPKSPDKAHLNLHINSLELGDSAVYFCASSLVTPGANSPLHFGNGTRLTVT.

V and J are TRBV7-9 and TRBJ1-2; possible D gene TRBD1, 5 bases. Trimming left V 7 bases short and J 4 bases short, with 13 bases between. This CDR3 is built from 13 residues. CDR1 is SEHNR and CDR2 is FQNEAQ in the germline V gene (reference sequence). CDR3 DNA: TGTGCCAGCACCCTTGGGGGATTCTATGGCTACACCTTC. This sequence encodes CASTLGGFYGYTF.

This chain connects TRBV4-1 to TRBJ2-1; 9 bases align to TRBD2. The CDR3 runs to 17 residues. With V trimmed by 1 base and J by 1 base, 5 bases remained unmatched. CDR1 and CDR2 (germline): MGHRA, YSYEKL. The CDR3 protein is CASSQVGGGASYNEQFF. The CDR3, as DNA: TGCGCCAGCAGCCAAGTTGGCGGGGGGGCATCCTACAATGAGCAGTTCTTC.

V and J are TRBV9 and TRBJ2-1; no definite D call. The CDR3 is 16 residues long. Trimming cost V 0 bases and J 0 bases, with 10 bases left between them. Germline V gene sequence: CDR1 SGDLS, CDR2 YYNGEE. The CDR3 DNA is TGTGCCAGCAGCGTAGGTCGGTCTGTCTCCTACAATGAGCAGTTCTTC. This codes for CASSVGRSVSYNEQFF. The complete variable domain, with remaining parts taken from reference TRBV9 and TRBJ2-1, reads DSGVTQTPKHLITATGQRVTLRCSPRSGDLSVYWYQQSLDQGLQFLIQYYNGEERAKGNILERFSAQQFPDLHSELNLSSLELGDSALYFCASSVGRSVSYNEQFFGPGTRLTVL.

This clonotype was seen a handful of times. V is TRBV15 and J is TRBJ2-7, with D possibly being TRBD2 (5 bases). V was shortened by 1 base and J by 6 bases, with 10 bases between the two germline ends. Germline V gene lookup returns CDR1 LNHNV and CDR2 YYDKDF (reference sequence). There are 13 residues in the CDR3. CDR3: CATSRGRGGEQYF. The CDR3 DNA is TGTGCCACCAGCAGAGGCCGGGGTGGCGAGCAGTACTTC.

This clonotype was counted a few times. This rearrangement joins TRBV15 to TRBJ2-7; 13 bases agree with TRBD2. J lost 0 bases, V lost 0 bases, and 11 bases had no gene match. This CDR3 is 20 amino acids long. CDR1 and CDR2 from the germline V gene are LNHNV and YYDKDF (reference sequence). The DNA for the CDR3 is TGTGCCACCAGCAGAGATTTCGGACTAGCGGGAGTGGGACACTCCTACGAGCAGTACTTC. This codes for CATSRDFGLAGVGHSYEQYF.

This chain joins TRBV19 and TRBJ2-5; 8 nucleotides agree with TRBD2. V was pared by 5 bases and J by 5 bases, with 10 bases of the junction left unmatched. The CDR3 is 15 residues long. Germline CDR1 and CDR2: LNHDA and SQIVND (reference sequence). The CDR3 coding sequence is TGTGCCAGTAGTGATACCCGGACTAGCTCGGAGACCCAGTACTTC. This sequence encodes CASSDTRTSSETQYF.

V usage is TRBV20-1 and J usage is TRBJ2-1, with D possibly matching TRBD2 (5 bases). Germline CDR1 is DFQATT and CDR2 is SNEGSKA (reference sequence). CDR3 length: 13 amino acids. The CDR3 sequence is CRGDTGIVDEQFF. Written as DNA, the CDR3 is TGCAGGGGTGACACGGGGATTGTCGATGAGCAGTTCTTC.

The chain has TRBV5-1 and TRBJ2-1, with D possibly being TRBD1 (5 bases). The V end was cut by 2 bases, the J end by 12 bases, with 15 bases between. The CDR3 loop spans 13 amino acids. Germline V gene sequence: CDR1 SGHRS, CDR2 YFSETQ. CDR3 in DNA: TGCGCCAGCAGCTTTAGGGGCACGTCTGGGCAGTTCTTC. Residues: CASSFRGTSGQFF. The full variable domain, its missing parts supplied by reference TRBV5-1 and TRBJ2-1, is KAGVTQTPRYLIKTRGQQVTLSCSPISGHRSVSWYQQTPGQGLQFLFEYFSETQRNKGNFPGRFSGRQFSNSRSEMNVSTLELGDSALYLCASSFRGTSGQFFGPGTRLTVL.

V and J are TRBV27 and TRBJ2-3, with 7 nucleotides matching TRBD1. Looked up from germline, CDR1 is MNHEY and CDR2 is SMNVEV (reference sequence). Trimming removed 1 base from V and 3 bases from J; junction bases left unmatched: 4. The CDR3 spans 15 residues. CDR3 in DNA: TGTGCCAGCAGTTTATATCAGGGGGTTACAGATACGCAGTATTTT. It yields the protein CASSLYQGVTDTQYF.

A few counts support this clonotype. This chain connects TRBV4-3 to TRBJ1-2; TRBD1 matches at 7 bases. The CDR3 length is 15 residues. Germline assignment: CDR1 LGHNA and CDR2 YSLEER. V dropped 4 bases and J dropped 2; count of bases not matched to a gene: 7. CDR3 sequence reads: CASSPGTGANYGYTF. CDR3 in DNA: TGCGCCAGCAGCCCCGGTACAGGGGCGAACTATGGCTACACCTTC.

This clonotype was seen only a few times. A read error may account for a junction end that differs from germline. The gene calls are TRBV7-6 and TRBJ1-4; TRBD1 is a possible D gene (5 bases). CDR3 length: 16 amino acids. Looked up from germline, CDR1 is SGHVS and CDR2 is FNYEAQ. CDR3 residues: CASSSEPGPGIEKLFF. Here the CDR3 DNA reads TGTGCCAGCAGCTCAGAACCGGGACCGGGGATTGAAAAACTTTTTTTT.

This clonotype came up many times. V gene TRBV12-3 or TRBV12-4 combines with J gene TRBJ2-1, with D unresolved. The germline V and J ends were trimmed by 4 bases and 10 bases, with 11 bases remaining between them. The CDR3 has 12 amino acids. CDR3 sequence: CASSYKGIEQFF. The CDR3 DNA reads TGTGCCAGCAGTTATAAGGGTATCGAGCAGTTCTTC.